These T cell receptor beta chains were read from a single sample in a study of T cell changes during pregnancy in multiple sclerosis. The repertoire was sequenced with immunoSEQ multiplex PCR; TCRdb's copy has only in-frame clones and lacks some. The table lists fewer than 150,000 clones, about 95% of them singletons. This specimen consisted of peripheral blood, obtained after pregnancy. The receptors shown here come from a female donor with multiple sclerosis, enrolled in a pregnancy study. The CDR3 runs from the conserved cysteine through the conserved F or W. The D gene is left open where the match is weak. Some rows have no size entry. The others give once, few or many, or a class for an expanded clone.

TGTGCCAGCAGCCCAAACCGGGACAGGGCCTACGAGCAGTACTTC,CASSPNRDRAYEQYF,TRBJ2-7,.,TRBD1,TRBV7-9
TGTGCCAGCAGTTTAGAAGGTCAGGGACAAGATACGCAGTATTTT,CASSLEGQGQDTQYF,TRBJ2-3,.,.,TRBV27
TGTGCCAGCAGCTTAGATCTAGCTCTCGGCACAGATACGCAGTATTTT,CASSLDLALGTDTQYF,TRBJ2-3,.,.,TRBV7-3
TGTGCCAGCAGTTTCGCAGGGGGGGATACGCAGTATTTT,CASSFAGGDTQYF,TRBJ2-3,once,.,TRBV28
TGTGCCAGCAGCTTACTGGGACAGGGGGCGGGAGAGCAGTACTTC,CASSLLGQGAGEQYF,TRBJ2-7,.,TRBD1,TRBV7-6
TGTGCCAGTACCCGAACAGGGTTAGGCACTGAAGCTTTCTTT,CASTRTGLGTEAFF,TRBJ1-1,.,.,TRBV19
TGTGCCAGCAGGCAAGTTGCAACAAACGGGGAGCTGTTTTTT,CASRQVATNGELFF,TRBJ2-2,.,.,TRBV9
TGTGCCAGCAGCGTAGACCAGAACTACGAGCAGTACTTC,CASSVDQNYEQYF,TRBJ2-7,once,.,TRBV9
TGTGCCTGGAGTTGGGGCAGCTGGAACACTGAAGCTTTCTTT,CAWSWGSWNTEAFF,TRBJ1-1,.,.,TRBV30
TGTGCCAGCAGTTACAGTGGGACAGGGGGTAACGAGCAGTACTTC,CASSYSGTGGNEQYF,TRBJ2-7,.,TRBD1,TRBV6-5
TGTGCCAGCAGCTTCGGAGTTGGACTAGCGGGGCTAAGCTCCTACGAGCAGTACTTC,CASSFGVGLAGLSSYEQYF,TRBJ2-7,.,TRBD2,TRBV7-8
TGTGCCAGCAGCAGGGCGCCTGAGCAGTTCTTC,CASSRAPEQFF,TRBJ2-1,.,.,TRBV2
TGTGCCAGCAGCCTAATCCCAGGACAAGGACACTATGGCTACACCTTC,CASSLIPGQGHYGYTF,TRBJ1-2,.,.,TRBV5-4
TGTGCCACCAGCAGAGATCGGGGTACTGCTGGAAACACCATATATTTT,CATSRDRGTAGNTIYF,TRBJ1-3,.,.,TRBV15